This TCR beta chain emerged from a study of blood T cell repertoires in COVID-19. The wider study: Both acute and convalescent COVID-19 samples were obtained from the United States, Italy and Spain. Sample material is recorded as cDNA or gDNA derived from T cells, B-cell-depleted T cells, or PBMCs.

Authors' data handling: Estimation of nucleated cell counts was performed using reference gene primer amplification. Only in-frame clones appear in the TCRdb table, and some are missing; sequencing was by immunoSEQ multiplex PCR. For V, J and clone size, that table is used; D and trimming come from the DNA. This table holds 190,000 or so clones, over 70% found once. Germline-derived CDR1 and CDR2 are MRHNA and SNTAGT. Trimming took 2 bases from V and 0 from J, leaving 10 bases between them. This CDR3 has 15 residues. This receptor was taken from a man aged 50 or older with active or convalescent COVID-19. The rearrangement links TRBV6-4 to TRBJ1-2, with D possibly matching TRBD1 (5 bases). The sample consisted of peripheral blood. DNA for the CDR3: TGTGCCAGCAGTGACCGGTGGGGGGCTAACTATGGCTACACCTTC. Its translation: CASSDRWGANYGYTF.